The present T cell receptor (beta chain) was sequenced within a study of ipilimumab plus nivolumab after autologous stem cell transplantation. Ipilimumab, 1 mg/kg, started 14 to 28 days after autologous transplant. The data were produced by immunoSEQ multiplex PCR, yet TCRdb's version contains in-frame clones alone and is incomplete. The sample lists around 21,000 clones, over 70% occurring once. The germline V gene encodes CDR1 SGDLS and CDR2 YYNGEE. CDR3 length: 15 residues. The V end was cut by 4 bases, the J end by 0 bases, with 12 bases between. The chain links TRBV9 to TRBJ2-3, with D tentatively TRBD2 (6 bases). This clonotype was sampled from a male donor with diffuse large B-cell lymphoma. The material was PBMCs, obtained in a trial of ipilimumab plus nivolumab as post-transplant consolidation. CDR3 residues: CASSPTGGSTDTQYF. The CDR3 DNA is TGTGCCAGCAGCCCAACAGGAGGGAGCACAGATACGCAGTATTTT.